The next 23 T cell receptor beta chains were all read from a single sample in a study of T cells in localized non-small cell lung cancer. The protocol was immunoSEQ multiplex PCR, while the TCRdb copy is restricted to in-frame clones and leaves out a portion. The repertoire has 130,000 or so clones, about 90% of them found once; the top ten carry about 1.5%. Sample: peripheral blood, taken before any cancer treatment. The receptors here all came from a female donor of 60 years or more with stage I lung adenocarcinoma.

This chain connects TRBV6-5 to TRBJ2-7; TRBD1 matches 10 bases. The length of the CDR3 is 15 residues. Per the germline V gene, CDR1 is MNHEY and CDR2 is SVGAGI. The V gene end was trimmed by 6 bases and the J gene end by 2 bases; junction bases not matched to a gene: 7. This CDR3 reads CASSPDRGRPYEQYF. In nucleotides, the CDR3 is TGTGCCAGCAGCCCAGACAGGGGGCGCCCCTACGAGCAGTACTTC.

This chain links TRBV7-2 with TRBJ1-3; D may be TRBD1 (5 bases). The germline V gene has CDR1 SGHTA and CDR2 FQGNSA. Trimming took off 4 bases at V and 7 bases at J, with 8 bases between the two ends. The CDR3 sequence is 12 residues long. CDR3 nucleotides: TGTGCCAGCAGCTCGGGGGGGAACACCATATATTTT. This codes for CASSSGGNTIYF.

This chain links TRBV10-3 with TRBJ2-7; perhaps TRBD1 as D (5 bases). The CDR3 covers 15 residues. Germline CDR1 ENHRY, CDR2 SYGVKD. V dropped 4 bases and J dropped 2 bases, with 15 bases sitting between them. The CDR3 loop is CAISAGVRTTYEQYF. CDR3 bases: TGTGCCATCAGTGCAGGAGTGAGGACAACCTACGAGCAGTACTTC.

The chain is built from TRBV5-1 and TRBJ2-5; D perhaps matches TRBD2 (6 bases). Germline CDR1 is SGHRS and CDR2 is YFSETQ. V dropped 2 bases and J dropped 2 bases, with 16 bases sitting between them. The CDR3 loop spans 16 amino acids. DNA for the CDR3: TGCGCCAGCAGCTTTACCCCCAGTGGAGGGCAAGAGACCCAGTACTTC. Translated, it gives CASSFTPSGGQETQYF.

The chain carries TRBV19 and TRBJ1-1; no clear D. CDR3 size: 13 residues. Germline CDR1 and CDR2: LNHDA and SQIVND (reference sequence). Trimming removed 8 bases from V and 0 bases from J, with 10 bases in between. The DNA of the CDR3 is TGTGCCAGTCAGGACGGCTTGAACACTGAAGCTTTCTTT. This gives the protein CASQDGLNTEAFF.

The chain combines TRBV5-4 with TRBJ1-5; tentatively, D is TRBD1 (6 bases). This CDR3 is 15 amino acids long. Germline assignment: CDR1 SGHNT and CDR2 YYREEE (reference sequence). V was clipped by 4 bases and J by 3 bases, with 14 bases between them. Here the CDR3 DNA reads TGTGCCAGCAGCACCCAGGACAGACCCAATCAGCCCCAGCATTTT. Translating it yields CASSTQDRPNQPQHF.

The chain uses TRBV5-6 and TRBJ2-5; the match to TRBD1 covers 9 bases. The DNA end is more similar to TRBJ2-7, so the J call may be wrong. Germline CDR1 reads SGHDT; CDR2 reads YYEEEE. CDR3 length equals 15 residues. In DNA form, the CDR3 reads TGTGCCAGCAGCATGACCGGGACAGGGATTTACGAGCAGTACTTC. It is translated as CASSMTGTGIYEQYF.

The J gene is TRBJ2-3, the V gene TRBV28; 7 positions agree with TRBD1. After removal of 6 bases from V and 2 bases from J, the junction contained 11 bases not matched to a gene. The CDR3 contains 16 residues. Germline V gives CDR1 MDHEN, CDR2 SYDVKM. The CDR3 DNA is TGTGCCAGCAGCCGACCGACAGGGACACACACAGATACGCAGTATTTT. Its protein product is CASSRPTGTHTDTQYF.

The V gene is TRBV11-2, the J gene TRBJ2-7, with 12 bases aligning to TRBD2. J was trimmed by 3 bases and V by 0 bases; bases with no gene match: 12. CDR3 length equals 19 residues. CDR1 and CDR2 (germline): SGHAT, FQNNGV. The CDR3 DNA reads TGTGCCAGCAGCTTAGATTATCGGCTAGCGGGAGGGAGACACTACGAGCAGTACTTC. It translates to CASSLDYRLAGGRHYEQYF.

The chain joins TRBV5-1 to TRBJ1-1, with D maybe TRBD1 (6 bases). The CDR3 is 12 amino acids. Trimming stripped 2 bases from V and 10 bases from J, with 12 bases between. The germline V gene has CDR1 SGHRS and CDR2 YFSETQ. The CDR3 DNA reads TGCGCCAGCAGCTTTAACAGGGCCGGAGCTTTCTTT. This gives the protein CASSFNRAGAFF.

The CDR3 sequence is CASSREGTRSEAFF. The CDR3 nucleotides are TGTGCCAGCTCACGGGAGGGGACGAGGTCTGAAGCTTTCTTT. The J gene is TRBJ1-1, the V gene TRBV18; TRBD1 might be the D (5 bases). The CDR3 runs 14 residues. CDR1 and CDR2 (germline): KGHSH, LQKENI. V was trimmed by 4 bases and J by 6 bases, leaving 15 bases between them.

The rearrangement joins TRBV9 to TRBJ2-5, with 7 bases that match TRBD1. The CDR3 has 16 residues. Trimming removed 4 bases from V and 2 bases from J; junction bases left unmatched: 11. The germline gives CDR1 SGDLS, CDR2 YYNGEE. Here the CDR3 DNA reads TGTGCCAGCAGCCCACGACAGGGCTCGGGGCAAGAGACCCAGTACTTC. Amino acids: CASSPRQGSGQETQYF.

This CDR3 is CASRLLARPLDEQYF. Written as DNA, the CDR3 is TGTGCCAGCAGGCTACTAGCCCGACCGCTTGACGAGCAGTACTTC. The genes are TRBV27 and TRBJ2-7; D perhaps matches TRBD2 (6 bases). The CDR3 covers 15 residues. Germline V gene lookup returns CDR1 MNHEY and CDR2 SMNVEV (reference sequence). Trimming removed 6 bases from V and 5 bases from J, with 20 bases in between.

The chain joins TRBV28 to TRBJ2-7; 9 bases line up with TRBD1. With V trimmed by 3 bases and J by 3 bases, 6 bases remained unmatched. Germline CDR1 is MDHEN and CDR2 is SYDVKM. The CDR3 is 15 residues long. The CDR3 loop is CASSLDGQGNYEQYF. In nucleotides, the CDR3 is TGTGCCAGCAGTTTGGACGGACAGGGGAACTACGAGCAGTACTTC.

This clone was seen a single time. This chain links TRBV2 with TRBJ2-1, with TRBD2 identical over 14 bases. This CDR3 spans 15 amino acids. CDR1 and CDR2 (germline): SNHLY, FYNNEI. V dropped 4 bases and J dropped 8; count of bases not matched to a gene: 4. CDR3 DNA: TGTGCCAGCAGTGGACTAGCGGGAGGGGGTGATGAGCAGTTCTTC. Protein: CASSGLAGGGDEQFF.

This chain connects TRBV29-1 to TRBJ2-4; TRBD2 agrees at 7 bases. With 6 bases clipped from V and 1 base from J, the junction kept 9 bases outside the gene matches. The CDR3 spans 15 residues. Germline V gene lookup returns CDR1 SQVTM and CDR2 ANQGSEA. In DNA, the CDR3 is TGCAGCGTACAAATGCACGGGAGGGCCAAAAACATTCAGTACTTC. It is translated as CSVQMHGRAKNIQYF.

The chain uses TRBV7-3 and TRBJ2-7; 9 bases match TRBD2. V gave up 2 bases and J gave up 3 bases; unmatched junction bases: 5. Germline values: CDR1 SGHTA, CDR2 FQGTGA. The CDR3 is made up of 15 amino acids. The CDR3 region is CASSLASGGIYEQYF. The CDR3 region has the DNA TGTGCCAGCAGCTTAGCGAGCGGGGGGATCTACGAGCAGTACTTC.

This clone was observed a handful of times. The gene calls are TRBV6-1 and TRBJ1-3; D gene uncertain. Germline assignment: CDR1 MNHNS and CDR2 SASEGT. The CDR3 contains 15 residues. Trimming cost V 2 bases and J 4 bases, with 12 bases left between them. CDR3 in DNA: TGTGCCAGCAGTGAACCTGCGGATGGCGGAAACACCATATATTTT. Encoded protein: CASSEPADGGNTIYF.

This clone showed up just once. The gene calls are TRBV19 and TRBJ2-5, with 10 bases aligning to TRBD1. The trim removed 9 bases at V and 4 bases at J, leaving 8 bases unmatched. Looked up from germline, CDR1 is LNHDA and CDR2 is SQIVND (reference sequence). This CDR3 contains 14 residues. The CDR3 region is CASHPGTGAETQYF. CDR3 DNA: TGTGCCAGCCATCCGGGGACAGGGGCAGAGACCCAGTACTTC.

The chain combines TRBV28 with TRBJ2-7; TRBD1 agrees at 12 bases. V lost 6 bases to trimming and J lost 9 bases; unmatched junction nucleotides: 12. The CDR3 covers 15 residues. In germline, CDR1 is MDHEN, CDR2 SYDVKM. CDR3 amino acids: CASSPPGQGALRQYF. DNA of the CDR3: TGTGCCAGCAGCCCTCCGGGACAGGGGGCGTTACGGCAGTACTTC.

The table lists this clone with a count of one. The V gene is TRBV7-9, the J gene TRBJ1-4, with 7 bases aligning to TRBD1. This CDR3 comprises 16 residues. The germline gives CDR1 SEHNR, CDR2 FQNEAQ (reference sequence). V shed 6 bases and J 8 bases; nucleotides not matched to a gene: 15. The CDR3 spells CASSFRRGGLDEKLFF. DNA of the CDR3: TGTGCCAGCAGTTTTCGTAGAGGGGGCTTGGACGAAAAACTGTTTTTT.

The chain uses TRBV28 and TRBJ2-1; 8 bases align to TRBD2. The CDR3 is 13 amino acids. V lost 8 bases and J lost 7; bases outside the gene matches: 7. Germline CDR1 MDHEN, CDR2 SYDVKM. In DNA, the CDR3 is TGTGCCAGCGTCACGGGAGGGCCGAATGAGCAGTTCTTC. Translating it yields CASVTGGPNEQFF.

This chain uses TRBV27 with TRBJ2-1, with 9 positions matching TRBD2. V trimming: 6 bases; J trimming: 4 bases; junction bases outside the gene matches: 4. There are 14 residues in the CDR3. CDR1 MNHEY and CDR2 SMNVEV come from the germline V gene (reference sequence). In nucleotides, the CDR3 is TGTGCCAGCAGCGGACTAGCGAGGTACAATGAGCAGTTCTTC. It encodes CASSGLARYNEQFF.